The TCR beta chain under discussion was sequenced for a study of CD8+CD57+ T cells in acquired aplastic anemia. Findings and caveats of the study: Significant differences in CD8+ Simpson's diversity were not observed between patients and controls. A set of around 30 CD8+ CDR3 sequences was shared between patients and controls, and these sequences appeared highly expressed in patients.

Genomic DNA, serving as template, underwent TCR beta VDJ and CDR3 profiling. A single record per CDR3 protein comes from TCRdb applying MiXCR to the reads. In the table there are 40,000 to 50,000 distinct CDR3 sequences, approximately 72% of which are singletons. Deletions cut 2 bases from V and 8 bases from J, with 6 bases between. Germline CDR1 SNHLY, CDR2 FYNNEI. The CDR3 extends over 11 amino acids. With regard to this clonotype: Its antigen is not identified.

This receptor was identified in a human donor in good health, serving as a control. Specimen: sorted CD4+, CD8+, or CD8+CD57+ T cells (not recorded which) from PBMCs. This chain uses TRBV2 with TRBJ1-2; D call uncertain. The CDR3 sequence: CASSERWGYTF. The CDR3 DNA sequence: TGTGCCAGCAGTGAAAGGTGGGGCTACACCTTC. The full variable domain, completed using reference TRBV2 and TRBJ1-2, is EPEVTQTPSHQVTQMGQEVILRCVPISNHLYFYWYRQILGQKVEFLVSFYNNEISEKSEIFDDQFSVERPDGSNFTLKIRSTKLEDSAMYFCASSERWGYTFGSGTRLTVV.